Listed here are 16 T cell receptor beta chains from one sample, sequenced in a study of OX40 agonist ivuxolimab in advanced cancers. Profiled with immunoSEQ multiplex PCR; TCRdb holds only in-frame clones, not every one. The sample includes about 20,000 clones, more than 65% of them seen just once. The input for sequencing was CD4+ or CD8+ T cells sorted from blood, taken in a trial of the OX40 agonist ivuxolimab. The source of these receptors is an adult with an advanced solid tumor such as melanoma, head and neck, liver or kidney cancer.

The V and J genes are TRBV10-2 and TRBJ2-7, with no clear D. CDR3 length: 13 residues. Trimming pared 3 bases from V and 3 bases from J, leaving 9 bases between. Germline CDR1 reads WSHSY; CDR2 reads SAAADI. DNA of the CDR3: TGCGCCAGCAGTGAAGCAAGGAACTACGAGCAGTACTTC. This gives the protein CASSEARNYEQYF.

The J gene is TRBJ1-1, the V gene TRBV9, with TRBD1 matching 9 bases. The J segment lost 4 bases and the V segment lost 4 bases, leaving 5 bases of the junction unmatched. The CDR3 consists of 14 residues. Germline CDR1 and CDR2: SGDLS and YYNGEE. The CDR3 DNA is TGTGCCAGCAGCCCCCAGGACAGGGGCACTGAAGCTTTCTTT. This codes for CASSPQDRGTEAFF.

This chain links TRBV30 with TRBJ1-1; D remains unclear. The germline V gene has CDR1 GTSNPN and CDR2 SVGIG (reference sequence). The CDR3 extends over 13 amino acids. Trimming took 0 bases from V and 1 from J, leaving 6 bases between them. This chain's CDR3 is CAWSVHENTEAFF. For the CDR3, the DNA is TGTGCCTGGAGTGTACATGAGAACACTGAAGCTTTCTTT.

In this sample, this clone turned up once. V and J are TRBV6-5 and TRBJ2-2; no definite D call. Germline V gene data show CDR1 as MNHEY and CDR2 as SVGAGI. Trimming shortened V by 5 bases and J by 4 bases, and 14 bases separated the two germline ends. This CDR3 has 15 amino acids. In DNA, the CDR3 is TGTGCCAGCAGTCCCCTGACTGGCCTCACCGGGGAGCTGTTTTTT. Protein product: CASSPLTGLTGELFF.

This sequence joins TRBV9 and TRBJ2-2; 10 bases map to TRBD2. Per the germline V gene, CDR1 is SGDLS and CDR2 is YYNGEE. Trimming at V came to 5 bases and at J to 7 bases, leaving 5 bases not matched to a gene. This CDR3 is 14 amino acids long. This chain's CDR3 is CASSLAGVNGELFF. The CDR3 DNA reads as TGTGCCAGCAGTCTAGCGGGAGTTAACGGGGAGCTGTTTTTT.

CDR3 nucleotides: TGTGCCAGCAGCTTAGGGGGGTATGAGCAGTTCTTC. This translates into CASSLGGYEQFF. This chain links TRBV7-9 with TRBJ2-1, with D perhaps assigned TRBD1 or TRBD2 (5 bases each). CDR1 and CDR2 (germline): SEHNR, FQNEAQ (reference sequence). The CDR3 totals 12 residues. V was clipped by 1 base and J by 8 bases, with 6 bases between them.

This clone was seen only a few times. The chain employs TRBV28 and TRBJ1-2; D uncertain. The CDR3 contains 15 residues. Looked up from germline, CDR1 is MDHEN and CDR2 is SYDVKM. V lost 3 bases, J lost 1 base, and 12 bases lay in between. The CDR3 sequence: CASSFGETDNYGYTF. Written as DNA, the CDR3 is TGTGCCAGCAGTTTCGGGGAAACTGATAACTATGGCTACACCTTC.

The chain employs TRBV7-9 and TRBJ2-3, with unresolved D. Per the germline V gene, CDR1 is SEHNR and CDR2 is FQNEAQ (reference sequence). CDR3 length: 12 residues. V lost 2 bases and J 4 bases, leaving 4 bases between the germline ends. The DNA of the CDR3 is TGTGCCAGCAGCTTATCCCCAGATACGCAGTATTTT. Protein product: CASSLSPDTQYF.

In nucleotides, the CDR3 is TGTGCCAGCAGTACGAGTTCGGGCGACGAGCAGTACTTC. It encodes CASSTSSGDEQYF. This chain joins TRBV6-5 and TRBJ2-7; D remains unclear. The CDR3 spans 13 residues. CDR1 MNHEY and CDR2 SVGAGI come from the germline V gene. The V end lost 5 bases, the J end lost 5 bases, and 13 bases lay between the germline ends.

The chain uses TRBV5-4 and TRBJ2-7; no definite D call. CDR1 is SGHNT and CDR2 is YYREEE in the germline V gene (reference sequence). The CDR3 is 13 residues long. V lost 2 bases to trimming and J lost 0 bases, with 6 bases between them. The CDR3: CASSLVSSYEQYF. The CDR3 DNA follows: TGTGCCAGCAGCTTAGTGAGCTCCTACGAGCAGTACTTC.

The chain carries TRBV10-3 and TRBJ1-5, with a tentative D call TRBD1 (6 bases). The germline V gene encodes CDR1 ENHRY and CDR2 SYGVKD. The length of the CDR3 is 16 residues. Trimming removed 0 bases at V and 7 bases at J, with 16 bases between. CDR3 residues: CAISESAGGWGQPQHF. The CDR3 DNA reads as TGTGCCATCAGTGAGTCGGCGGGGGGCTGGGGGCAGCCCCAGCATTTT.

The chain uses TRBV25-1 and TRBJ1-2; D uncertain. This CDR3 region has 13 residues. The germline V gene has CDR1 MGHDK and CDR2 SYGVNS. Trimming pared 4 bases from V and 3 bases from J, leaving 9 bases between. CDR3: CASSAGSYYGYTF. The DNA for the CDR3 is TGTGCCAGCAGTGCGGGTTCCTACTATGGCTACACCTTC.

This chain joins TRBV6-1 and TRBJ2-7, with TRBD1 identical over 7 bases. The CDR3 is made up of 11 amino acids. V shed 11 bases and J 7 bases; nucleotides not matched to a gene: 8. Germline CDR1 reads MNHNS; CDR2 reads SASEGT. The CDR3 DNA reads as TGTGCCGTTCAGGGGGTGGGTGAGCAGTACTTC. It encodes CAVQGVGEQYF.

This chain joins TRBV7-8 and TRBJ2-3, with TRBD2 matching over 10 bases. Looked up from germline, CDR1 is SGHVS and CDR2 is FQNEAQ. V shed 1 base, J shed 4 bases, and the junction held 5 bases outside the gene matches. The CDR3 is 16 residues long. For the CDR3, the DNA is TGTGCCAGCAGCTTAGTTACAGCGGGAGGGGCAGATACGCAGTATTTT. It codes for CASSLVTAGGADTQYF.

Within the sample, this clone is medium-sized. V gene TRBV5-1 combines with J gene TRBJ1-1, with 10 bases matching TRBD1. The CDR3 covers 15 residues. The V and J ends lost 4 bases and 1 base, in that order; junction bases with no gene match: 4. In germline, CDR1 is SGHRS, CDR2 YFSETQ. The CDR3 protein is CASSPRTGGNTEAFF. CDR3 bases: TGCGCCAGCAGCCCTCGGACAGGGGGGAACACTGAAGCTTTCTTT.

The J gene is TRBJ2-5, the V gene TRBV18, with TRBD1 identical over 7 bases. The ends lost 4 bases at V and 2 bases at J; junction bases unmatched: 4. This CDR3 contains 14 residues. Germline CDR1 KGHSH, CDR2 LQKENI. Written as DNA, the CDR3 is TGTGCCAGCTCACACGACAGGGATCAAGAGACCCAGTACTTC. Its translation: CASSHDRDQETQYF.